The next 11 T cell receptor beta chains were all read from a single sample in a study of blood T cell repertoires in COVID-19. Measured with immunoSEQ multiplex PCR; TCRdb has only the in-frame clones, and not every one. This table has a few hundred thousand clones, around 85% appearing once. Input material: PBMCs or T cells enriched from blood (not recorded which). All receptors come from a woman aged 50 to 60 in a cohort exposed to, infected with or recovered from COVID-19 (not recorded which).

The chain recombines TRBV28 with TRBJ2-7; TRBD1 might be the D (6 bases). Germline V gives CDR1 MDHEN, CDR2 SYDVKM. With 6 bases removed from V and 3 bases from J, the gap between germline ends came to 6 bases. The length of the CDR3 is 11 residues. The CDR3 DNA is TGTGCCAGCAGACAGGGCTACGAGCAGTACTTC. Translated, it gives CASRQGYEQYF.

The rearrangement links TRBV12-3 or TRBV12-4 to TRBJ1-5; 7 positions match TRBD1. The V gene end was trimmed by 6 bases and the J gene end by 4 bases; junction bases not matched to a gene: 3. This CDR3 has 13 amino acids. Here the CDR3 reads CASRMTGNQPQHF. The CDR3 DNA reads as TGTGCCAGCAGGATGACAGGGAATCAGCCCCAGCATTTT.

The chain couples TRBV9 to TRBJ1-1; D is possibly TRBD1 (5 bases). Germline CDR1 is SGDLS and CDR2 is YYNGEE. Deletions cut 5 bases from V and 5 bases from J, with 16 bases between. CDR3 size: 14 residues. The CDR3 reads CASRDEQGGTEAFF. The DNA for the CDR3 is TGTGCCAGCAGGGATGAGCAGGGTGGGACTGAAGCTTTCTTT.

The CDR3 bases are TGTGCCAGCAGCGCGAGGATGGCGGGGGGCCAAGAGACCCAGTACTTC. Its protein is CASSARMAGGQETQYF. The chain joins TRBV4-2 to TRBJ2-5, with 8 bases that match TRBD2. The CDR3 covers 16 residues. Germline lookup yields CDR1 LGHNA and CDR2 YNFKEQ. The V segment lost 5 bases and the J segment 1 base; nucleotides outside the gene matches: 9.

The chain combines TRBV30 with TRBJ1-3; 7 bases map to TRBD1. The junction had 9 bases not matched to a gene; V was cut back by 4 bases and J by 0 bases. The germline gives CDR1 GTSNPN, CDR2 SVGIG (reference sequence). This CDR3 spans 16 amino acids. CDR3 in DNA: TGTGCCTGGACAGATAAAAGACAGGGCTCTGGAAACACCATATATTTT. Protein sequence: CAWTDKRQGSGNTIYF.

The chain links TRBV7-2 to TRBJ2-5; no firm D call. The CDR3 sequence is 12 residues long. CDR1 and CDR2 (germline): SGHTA, FQGNSA. V dropped 4 bases and J dropped 5 bases, with 8 bases sitting between them. The CDR3 loop reads CASSSARETQYF. Here the CDR3 DNA reads TGTGCCAGCAGCTCCGCCAGGGAGACCCAGTACTTC.

The J gene is TRBJ2-3, the V gene TRBV4-1, with 8 bases aligning to TRBD2. Per germline, CDR1 MGHRA and CDR2 YSYEKL. The CDR3 sequence is 20 residues long. V dropped 4 bases and J dropped 2; count of bases not matched to a gene: 20. CDR3 in amino acids: CASSLAKVLAVVGNTDTQYF. The CDR3 region has the DNA TGCGCCAGCAGCCTCGCAAAGGTACTAGCGGTAGTCGGAAACACAGATACGCAGTATTTT.

This chain uses TRBV5-1 with TRBJ1-1, with D hard to call. The germline V gene has CDR1 SGHRS and CDR2 YFSETQ. The CDR3 consists of 14 residues. Trimming removed 1 base from V and 1 base from J, with 8 bases in between. CDR3 nucleotide sequence: TGCGCCAGCAGCTTGAGCACAGCGAACACTGAAGCTTTCTTT. Translation: CASSLSTANTEAFF.

This clone was observed many times. The gene calls are TRBV7-9 and TRBJ2-2; 7 positions match TRBD1. There are 15 residues in the CDR3. Trimming removed 7 bases from V and 2 bases from J; junction bases left unmatched: 7. CDR1 is SEHNR and CDR2 is FQNEAQ in the germline V gene (reference sequence). The CDR3 DNA sequence: TGTGCCAGCATTTCGACAGGGTCCAACACCGGGGAGCTGTTTTTT. This sequence encodes CASISTGSNTGELFF.

This clone was observed a few times. The V gene is TRBV21-1, the J gene TRBJ1-5; TRBD1, as called in the table, went unchecked against the DNA. TRBV21-1 is an annotated pseudogene. This CDR3 comprises 17 residues. For the CDR3, the DNA is TGTGCCAGCAGCAAAGATAGGGGCAGGGTAGGGAATCAGCCCCAGCATTTT. It is translated as CASSKDRGRVGNQPQHF.

This sequence joins TRBV27 and TRBJ1-2; D call uncertain. CDR1 is MNHEY and CDR2 is SMNVEV in the germline V gene (reference sequence). The V end lost 5 bases, the J end lost 6 bases, and 16 bases lay between the germline ends. This CDR3 has 14 residues. Written as DNA, the CDR3 is TGTGCCAGCAGTCCATGGACTCCTACGGATGGCTACACCTTC. This sequence encodes CASSPWTPTDGYTF.